Sequencing of this T cell receptor (beta chain) was carried out in a study of cytomegalovirus exposure and HLA in healthy donors. Germline values: CDR1 SGHAT, CDR2 FQNNGV. The V and J ends lost 2 bases and 6 bases respectively, with 16 bases between them. There are 15 residues in the CDR3. Primers: 60 Vbeta forward and 13 Jbeta reverse. Produced via immunoSEQ multiplex PCR; TCRdb's table is partial and in-frame only. The table includes 100,000 to 150,000 clones, approximately 80% detected once. V and J are TRBV11-2 and TRBJ2-5; tentative D call: TRBD2 (6 bases). The specimen sequenced was PBMCs. The receptor was isolated from a boy younger than 10 in good health and CMV-seronegative. CDR3 amino acids: CASSLSGGDEKTQYF. The CDR3 nucleotides read TGTGCCAGCAGCTTATCCGGAGGGGACGAAAAGACCCAGTACTTC.